This T cell receptor beta chain was documented in a study of blood T cell repertoires in COVID-19. Generated by immunoSEQ multiplex PCR, the TCRdb table keeps only in-frame clones and is missing some. The sample carries 150,000 or so clones, 87% recorded once. V shed 0 bases, J shed 3 bases, and the junction held 7 bases outside the gene matches. The CDR3 is 17 residues long. CDR1 LGHNA and CDR2 YNFKEQ come from the germline V gene. The chain is built from TRBV4-2 and TRBJ2-1, with 8 bases fitting TRBD2. Sample: PBMCs or T cells enriched from blood (not recorded which). This clonotype was obtained from a woman in her 40s who had been exposed to COVID-19. The DNA of the CDR3 is TGTGCCAGCAGCCAAGAAAGTGGCGGGGGGCTCTACAATGAGCAGTTCTTC. As protein: CASSQESGGGLYNEQFF.